Presented here are 14 T cell receptor beta chains from one specimen sequenced in a study of T cell repertoires in cytomegalovirus infection. These TCRs' antigens remain unknown. TCRdb independently ran MiXCR on the reads; one entry per CDR3 protein. The sample includes 360,000 or so distinct CDR3 sequences, approximately 35% of them seen just once. The sequences come from cultured PBMCs, collected from culture after CMV antigen stimulation. The receptors derive from a human donor in good health (CMV status not recorded). Some clones in this sample may be carry-over from other donors' samples.

The chain is built from TRBV12-3 or TRBV12-4 and TRBJ2-3, with TRBD1 as a possible D gene (6 bases). The CDR3 has 14 residues. V gave up 3 bases and J gave up 2 bases, with 9 bases separating them. In DNA, the CDR3 is TGTGCCAGCAGTTTCCGACAGGCCACAGATACGCAGTATTTT. This sequence encodes CASSFRQATDTQYF.

The CDR3 DNA sequence: TGTGCCAGCAGGCCCGGGACTAGCGCGAATGAGCAGTTCTTC. Residues: CASRPGTSANEQFF. The V gene is TRBV12-3 or TRBV12-4, the J gene TRBJ2-1; TRBD2 matches 10 bases. J lost 7 bases, V lost 6 bases, and 6 bases had no gene match. The CDR3 length is 14 residues.

In this sample, this clonotype turned up many times. The rearrangement joins TRBV7-2 to TRBJ2-3; 12 bases line up with TRBD2. This CDR3 region has 17 residues. The germline V gene has CDR1 SGHTA and CDR2 FQGNSA. V trimming: 3 bases; J trimming: 2 bases; junction bases outside the gene matches: 6. The CDR3 spells CASSFLTSGSFTDTQYF. In DNA form, the CDR3 reads TGTGCCAGCAGCTTTTTGACTAGCGGGAGTTTCACAGATACGCAGTATTTT. The whole variable domain, filled in from reference TRBV7-2 and TRBJ2-3, reads GAGVSQSPSNKVTEKGKDVELRCDPISGHTALYWYRQSLGQGLEFLIYFQGNSAPDKSGLPSDRFSAERTGGSVSTLTIQRTQQEDSAVYLCASSFLTSGSFTDTQYFGPGTRLTVL.

V is TRBV18 and J is TRBJ2-7; no clear D gene. V lost 4 bases, J lost 0 bases, and 10 bases lay in between. CDR3 length: 14 amino acids. Germline-derived CDR1 and CDR2 are KGHSH and LQKENI. CDR3 nucleotide sequence: TGTGCCAGCTCACTAAGCGCGAGCTCCTACGAGCAGTACTTC. Translated, it gives CASSLSASSYEQYF.

Note on this clonotype: A much larger clone differs from this one at a single base, so this may be a read error. The rearrangement uses TRBV7-6 and TRBJ2-5, with 7 bases lining up with TRBD2. Looked up from germline, CDR1 is SGHVS and CDR2 is FNYEAQ. The CDR3 is made up of 18 amino acids. Losses at the gene ends were 4 bases for V and 5 bases for J; bases not matched to a gene: 19. This CDR3 is CASSSPGGGSAARETQYF. CDR3 bases: TGTGCCAGCAGCTCGCCGGGTGGCGGGAGTGCGGCCAGGGAGACCCAGTACTTC.

This clonotype was picked up many times. The V gene is TRBV7-2, the J gene TRBJ2-1; TRBD2 matches 8 bases. In germline, CDR1 is SGHTA, CDR2 FQGNSA. The CDR3 extends over 18 amino acids. V was pared by 5 bases and J by 6 bases, with 18 bases of the junction left unmatched. The CDR3 DNA reads TGTGCCAGCAGCCCCATAATCCGAGTAGCGGGAAGGTCCAATGAGCAGTTCTTC. It codes for CASSPIIRVAGRSNEQFF.

The sample holds one count of this clonotype. The chain uses TRBV7-2 and TRBJ2-5, with 8 bases fitting TRBD2. Germline CDR1 SGHTA, CDR2 FQGNSA. The CDR3 is 17 residues long. J gave up 4 bases and V 2 bases, and 12 bases lay outside the gene matches. CDR3 loop: CASSLFGGGAGVETQYF. As DNA, the CDR3 is TGTGCCAGCAGCTTATTCGGGGGGGGGGCGGGAGTAGAGACCCAGTACTTC.

This chain connects TRBV30 to TRBJ2-1, with 8 bases identical to TRBD2. The V and J ends lost 3 bases and 8 bases, in that order; junction bases with no gene match: 9. Germline V lookup: CDR1 GTSNPN, CDR2 SVGIG (reference sequence). The CDR3 consists of 14 residues. The CDR3 region has the DNA TGTGCCTGGAGGGGACAAGGGACTAGATATGAGCAGTTCTTC. Its protein is CAWRGQGTRYEQFF.

This clonotype was seen repeatedly, ten times or more. This chain joins TRBV20-1 and TRBJ2-3; unclear D gene. The V gene lost 6 bases and the J gene lost 14 bases, with 15 bases spanning the gap. Germline CDR1 is DFQATT and CDR2 is SNEGSKA (reference sequence). The CDR3 is 10 residues long. The CDR3 reads CSAASSFVYF. In nucleotides, the CDR3 is TGCAGTGCCGCATCCAGCTTCGTGTATTTT.

This clonotype came up a few times. The chain recombines TRBV11-1 with TRBJ2-1, with 14 positions matching TRBD2. Germline CDR1 reads SGHAT; CDR2 reads FQDESV (reference sequence). The length of the CDR3 is 17 residues. Trimming cost V 5 bases and J 4 bases; bases outside gene matches: 7. Here the CDR3 reads CASSLRLAGGGYNEQFF. CDR3 sequence (DNA): TGTGCCAGCAGCCTTCGACTAGCGGGAGGGGGGTACAATGAGCAGTTCTTC.

The V gene is TRBV7-6, the J gene TRBJ1-1; 7 bases match TRBD1. Germline values: CDR1 SGHVS, CDR2 FNYEAQ. The CDR3 loop spans 14 amino acids. Germline trimming cut 7 bases from V and 3 bases from J; bases unmatched to any gene: 8. The CDR3 here is CASNGRGLDTEAFF. The CDR3 nucleotides read TGTGCCAGCAATGGCAGGGGGTTGGACACTGAAGCTTTCTTT.

The rearrangement links TRBV4-1 to TRBJ1-2, with no clear D. The CDR3 runs to 13 residues. In germline, CDR1 is MGHRA, CDR2 YSYEKL. V shed 0 bases and J shed 2 bases, with 4 bases lying between them. The CDR3 coding sequence is TGCGCCAGCAGCCAAGAGCGAAACTATGGCTACACCTTC. Amino acid sequence: CASSQERNYGYTF.

This rearrangement joins TRBV4-3 to TRBJ2-5, with 9 nucleotides matching TRBD1. The CDR3 extends over 15 amino acids. V gave up 3 bases and J gave up 5 bases; unmatched junction bases: 7. Germline loops: CDR1 LGHNA, CDR2 YSLEER. CDR3 protein: CASSQGTGGLETQYF. The CDR3 DNA sequence: TGCGCCAGCAGCCAGGGCACAGGGGGCCTGGAGACCCAGTACTTC.

The sample holds a few counts of this clonotype. The V call is TRBV6-1, the J call TRBJ1-5; 9 bases match TRBD1. This CDR3 comprises 14 residues. In germline, CDR1 is MNHNS, CDR2 SASEGT. V lost 6 bases, J lost 6 bases, and 6 bases stayed unmatched. CDR3 sequence reads: CASSGQGRTQPQHF. CDR3 nucleotides: TGTGCCAGCAGCGGACAGGGGCGAACTCAGCCCCAGCATTTT.